The rows below give T cell receptor beta chains drawn from one sample of a study of blood T cell repertoires in COVID-19. The method was immunoSEQ multiplex PCR; TCRdb's version includes in-frame clones alone and lacks a portion of them. The data show 300,000 to 500,000 clones, roughly 90% seen once. Source material: PBMCs or T cells enriched from blood (not recorded which). The receptors derive from a woman in her twenties or thirties with acute COVID-19. Both conserved end residues are part of each CDR3. D genes are given only for firm matches. Not all rows give a size; the values are once, few, many and, for expanded clones, a class.

CDR3nt: TGTGCCAGCAGCCGGGAGGGGAGCACCTACAATGAGCAGTTCTTC
CDR3aa: CASSREGSTYNEQFF
abundance: -
v_gene: TRBV7-3
j_gene: TRBJ2-1
d_gene: TRBD2

CDR3nt: TGTGCCAGCAGGGGACAGAGTAACTATGGCTACACCTTC
CDR3aa: CASRGQSNYGYTF
abundance: -
v_gene: TRBV7-8
j_gene: TRBJ1-2
d_gene: TRBD1

CDR3nt: TGCGCCAGCAGCTTGGACGCCGGGAGGAATAACTATGGCTACACCTTC
CDR3aa: CASSLDAGRNNYGYTF
abundance: -
v_gene: TRBV5-1
j_gene: TRBJ1-2
d_gene: -

CDR3nt: TGTGCCAGCAGTTCGCCGGGACAGGGCCCCACCGGGGAGCTGTTTTTT
CDR3aa: CASSSPGQGPTGELFF
abundance: -
v_gene: TRBV27
j_gene: TRBJ2-2
d_gene: TRBD1

CDR3nt: TGTGCCTGGAGTCTATACAGGGGGCGAACGACTGAAGCTTTCTTT
CDR3aa: CAWSLYRGRTTEAFF
abundance: -
v_gene: TRBV30
j_gene: TRBJ1-1
d_gene: TRBD1

CDR3nt: TGTGCCAGCAGCTCCAGCGGGGGTAGCTACAATGAGCAGTTCTTC
CDR3aa: CASSSSGGSYNEQFF
abundance: once
v_gene: TRBV3-1/TRBV3-2
j_gene: TRBJ2-1
d_gene: TRBD2

CDR3nt: TGTGCCAGCAGCTTAGGTCTAGCGGATTCCTACTTC
CDR3aa: CASSLGLADSYF
abundance: -
v_gene: TRBV7-9
j_gene: TRBJ2-4
d_gene: TRBD2

CDR3nt: TGTGCCATCGACGACCCCAAGGGGGGGTACCAGCCCCAGCATTTT
CDR3aa: CAIDDPKGGYQPQHF
abundance: -
v_gene: TRBV3-1/TRBV3-2
j_gene: TRBJ1-5
d_gene: -

CDR3nt: TGTGCCAGCGGACAGGGCCCGAACACTGAAGCTTTCTTT
CDR3aa: CASGQGPNTEAFF
abundance: -
v_gene: TRBV12-3/TRBV12-4
j_gene: TRBJ1-1
d_gene: TRBD1

CDR3nt: TGTGCCAGCATGAAGACTGCTGACAGGGGCTTCACAGATACGCAGTATTTT
CDR3aa: CASMKTADRGFTDTQYF
abundance: -
v_gene: TRBV9
j_gene: TRBJ2-3
d_gene: TRBD1

CDR3nt: TGTGCCAGCAGTCCGAGAAACTTGGACAGGGGGAGGTACGAGCAGTACTTC
CDR3aa: CASSPRNLDRGRYEQYF
abundance: -
v_gene: TRBV27
j_gene: TRBJ2-7
d_gene: TRBD1

CDR3nt: TGTGCCAGCAGTTTTGGTCCGGACAGGTCCCCTTACGAGCAGTACTTC
CDR3aa: CASSFGPDRSPYEQYF
abundance: -
v_gene: TRBV28
j_gene: TRBJ2-7
d_gene: TRBD1

CDR3nt: TGTGCCAGCAGCCTTGTAGCCGGGGGTAATTCACCCCTCCACTTT
CDR3aa: CASSLVAGGNSPLHF
abundance: -
v_gene: TRBV5-6
j_gene: TRBJ1-6
d_gene: -

CDR3nt: TGTGCCTGGAGTGGACAGGGGAATCAGCCCCAGCATTTT
CDR3aa: CAWSGQGNQPQHF
abundance: -
v_gene: TRBV30
j_gene: TRBJ1-5
d_gene: TRBD1

CDR3nt: TGCGCCAGCAGCCAAACCCTCTTTTCCGGGGATACGAACACTGAAGCTTTCTTT
CDR3aa: CASSQTLFSGDTNTEAFF
abundance: -
v_gene: TRBV4-1
j_gene: TRBJ1-1
d_gene: -

CDR3nt: TGTGCCAGTAGAGCGACAGGGTTGGGCAATCAGCCCCAGCATTTT
CDR3aa: CASRATGLGNQPQHF
abundance: -
v_gene: TRBV19
j_gene: TRBJ1-5
d_gene: TRBD1

CDR3nt: TGCGCCAGCAGTCCGAGAGCCGGGGGGATGAACACTGAAGCTTTCTTT
CDR3aa: CASSPRAGGMNTEAFF
abundance: -
v_gene: TRBV5-1
j_gene: TRBJ1-1
d_gene: -

CDR3nt: TGTGCCAGCAGCCAGGAGGCGGCGAACACTGAAGCTTTCTTT
CDR3aa: CASSQEAANTEAFF
abundance: few
v_gene: TRBV7-9
j_gene: TRBJ1-1
d_gene: -

CDR3nt: TGTGCCAGCGGGGGGAACCTCTACAATGAGCAGTTCTTC
CDR3aa: CASGGNLYNEQFF
abundance: few
v_gene: TRBV3-1/TRBV3-2
j_gene: TRBJ2-1
d_gene: -

CDR3nt: TGCGCCAGCATGACGGACAGCAGCTCCTACGAGCAGTACTTC
CDR3aa: CASMTDSSSYEQYF
abundance: -
v_gene: TRBV5-1
j_gene: TRBJ2-7
d_gene: -

CDR3nt: TGTGCCTCTACTCTAGCGGCCAACAATGAGCAGTTCTTC
CDR3aa: CASTLAANNEQFF
abundance: once
v_gene: TRBV10-3
j_gene: TRBJ2-1
d_gene: TRBD2

CDR3nt: TGTGCCTGGAGTCGAAACAGGGGGTGGATGAACACTGAAGCTTTCTTT
CDR3aa: CAWSRNRGWMNTEAFF
abundance: -
v_gene: TRBV30
j_gene: TRBJ1-1
d_gene: TRBD1

CDR3nt: TGTGCCAGCAGTGTGACGGGACAGGGCTTTCCTTATGGCTACACCTTC
CDR3aa: CASSVTGQGFPYGYTF
abundance: -
v_gene: TRBV6-2/TRBV6-3
j_gene: TRBJ1-2
d_gene: TRBD1

CDR3nt: TGTGCCAGCAGCTTAGGGAGGACAGGGCGAATCGCTGAAGCTTTCTTT
CDR3aa: CASSLGRTGRIAEAFF
abundance: -
v_gene: TRBV7-9
j_gene: TRBJ1-1
d_gene: TRBD1

CDR3nt: TGCAGCGTCGGCCACTCCGTAGGGAGAGAGCAGTTCTTC
CDR3aa: CSVGHSVGREQFF
abundance: -
v_gene: TRBV29-1
j_gene: TRBJ2-1
d_gene: -

CDR3nt: TGCAGCGGCGGGGGACTGGACAATGAGCAGTTCTTC
CDR3aa: CSGGGLDNEQFF
abundance: -
v_gene: TRBV29-1
j_gene: TRBJ2-1
d_gene: TRBD2